Shown below are 20 T cell receptor beta chains from a single sample sequenced in a study of siplizumab effects on memory and regulatory T cells. Libraries were prepared by immunoSEQ multiplex PCR; TCRdb keeps only in-frame clonotypes and omits some of them. The data show about 87,000 clones, 85% to 90% seen once. Sequencing input: CD4+ T cells sorted from blood. Receptor source: a human donor in good health.

V usage is TRBV28 and J usage is TRBJ2-7; D unresolved. This CDR3 region has 11 residues. CDR1 is MDHEN and CDR2 is SYDVKM in the germline V gene. V lost 5 bases and J lost 4, with 6 bases in between. This CDR3 reads CASSHKYEQYF. The DNA of the CDR3 is TGTGCCAGCAGTCACAAGTACGAGCAGTACTTC.

This clone was seen once. The chain joins TRBV6-1 to TRBJ1-5, with 12 bases matching TRBD1. With 4 bases clipped from V and 7 bases from J, the junction kept 5 bases outside the gene matches. The CDR3 has 15 amino acids. Germline V lookup: CDR1 MNHNS, CDR2 SASEGT. The CDR3 sequence is CASSGGTGGRQPQHF. The CDR3 DNA sequence: TGTGCCAGCAGTGGAGGGACAGGGGGCAGACAGCCCCAGCATTTT.

This clone was detected only once. This chain joins TRBV6-5 and TRBJ2-5; no definite D call. This CDR3 has 13 amino acids. V gave up 5 bases and J gave up 5 bases, with 12 bases separating them. Germline V gene lookup returns CDR1 MNHEY and CDR2 SVGAGI. CDR3 amino acids: CASSLRSSETQYF. Written as DNA, the CDR3 is TGTGCCAGCAGTCTCCGATCGTCGGAGACCCAGTACTTC.

The chain combines TRBV2 with TRBJ2-3; D uncertain. The germline gives CDR1 SNHLY, CDR2 FYNNEI. The CDR3 is 12 residues long. Deletions cut 7 bases from V and 0 bases from J, with 5 bases between. CDR3 residues: CASTTSTDTQYF. CDR3 nucleotides: TGTGCCAGCACGACTAGCACAGATACGCAGTATTTT.

This chain uses TRBV10-3 with TRBJ1-3; 9 bases are shared with TRBD1. CDR3 size: 14 residues. Trimming cost V 7 bases and J 2 bases; bases outside gene matches: 3. Germline V gene data show CDR1 as ENHRY and CDR2 as SYGVKD. The CDR3, as DNA: TGTGCCATCACCAGGACAGGGGCTGGAAACACCATATATTTT. Translating gives CAITRTGAGNTIYF.

The rearrangement uses TRBV6-1 and TRBJ2-2, with 9 bases aligning to TRBD1. Germline V gene data show CDR1 as MNHNS and CDR2 as SASEGT. The CDR3 runs 13 residues. V shed 10 bases, J shed 5 bases, and the junction held 5 bases outside the gene matches. In DNA, the CDR3 is TGTGCCACTAGGACAGGGGCTACCGGGGAGCTGTTTTTT. It codes for CATRTGATGELFF.

The sample holds one count of this clone. The CDR3 does not end in the conserved phenylalanine or tryptophan, so this is likely a read error. The DNA is omitted, as the CDR3 cannot be located on it reliably, and the CDR3 follows TCRdb's listing. This chain connects TRBV12-2 to TRBJ2-4; the tabulated D call, TRBD1, remains unverified against the DNA. TRBV12-2 is reported as a pseudogene. Ends included, the CDR3 has 9 residues. Here the CDR3 reads CASRLRSGI.

V gene TRBV9 combines with J gene TRBJ1-5; 7 nucleotides align to TRBD1. Germline values: CDR1 SGDLS, CDR2 YYNGEE. The CDR3 sequence is 14 residues long. Trimming cost V 4 bases and J 1 base; bases outside gene matches: 2. Here the CDR3 DNA reads TGTGCCAGCAGCCTGACAGGGAGCAATCAGCCCCAGCATTTT. Translating it yields CASSLTGSNQPQHF.

The chain is built from TRBV6-6 and TRBJ1-1; D not resolved. Per the germline V gene, CDR1 is MNHNY and CDR2 is SVGAGI (reference sequence). The CDR3 has 14 amino acids. The V end lost 2 bases, the J end lost 0 bases, and 7 bases lay between the germline ends. The CDR3 DNA reads TGTGCCAGCAGTTACGCAGGAGTGAACACTGAAGCTTTCTTT. This codes for CASSYAGVNTEAFF.

The CDR3 DNA reads as TGTGCCAGCAGCCGAGAGGGCGATGGCTACACCTTC. It yields the protein CASSREGDGYTF. The chain couples TRBV7-6 to TRBJ1-2; no firm D call. The CDR3 contains 12 residues. V lost 5 bases and J 6 bases, leaving 10 bases between the germline ends. The germline V gene has CDR1 SGHVS and CDR2 FNYEAQ.

This clone is a singleton in its sample. V gene TRBV7-2 combines with J gene TRBJ2-5; no reliable D call. Germline values: CDR1 SGHTA, CDR2 FQGNSA. V lost 1 base and J 6 bases, leaving 9 bases between the germline ends. The CDR3 contains 13 residues. The chain's CDR3 is CASSLELRQTQYF. The CDR3 DNA reads as TGTGCCAGCAGCTTAGAACTAAGGCAGACCCAGTACTTC. Full variable domain (remainder filled in from reference TRBV7-2 and TRBJ2-5): GAGVSQSPSNKVTEKGKDVELRCDPISGHTALYWYRQSLGQGLEFLIYFQGNSAPDKSGLPSDRFSAERTGGSVSTLTIQRTQQEDSAVYLCASSLELRQTQYFGPGTRLLVL.

The CDR3 DNA reads TGTGCCAGTCGGAGGGTTGAGAGGGGCAATCAGCCCCAGCATTTT. This translates into CASRRVERGNQPQHF. V is TRBV19 and J is TRBJ1-5; D is uncertain. This CDR3 has 15 amino acids. Germline values: CDR1 LNHDA, CDR2 SQIVND (reference sequence). Trimming removed 8 bases from V and 2 bases from J, with 16 bases in between.

The gene calls are TRBV10-1 and TRBJ2-1, with 8 bases that match TRBD2. Germline lookup yields CDR1 WNHNN and CDR2 SYGVQD (reference sequence). After removal of 5 bases from V and 7 bases from J, the junction contained 7 bases not matched to a gene. This CDR3 comprises 14 residues. CDR3 in amino acids: CASSRLARVNEQFF. The CDR3 DNA reads TGCGCCAGCAGTCGACTAGCGCGTGTAAATGAGCAGTTCTTC.

The gene calls are TRBV29-1 and TRBJ1-1; possible D gene TRBD1, 5 bases. CDR3 length equals 14 residues. Germline V gives CDR1 SQVTM, CDR2 ANQGSEA. Trimming removed 7 bases from V and 6 bases from J, with 21 bases in between. The DNA of the CDR3 is TGCAGCGCCGAGGGACCGAGCCTGCAAGCTGAAGCTTTCTTT. It specifies CSAEGPSLQAEAFF.

About this clone itself: Other DNA sequences from this sample encode an identical CDR3 as well. The chain links TRBV5-1 to TRBJ2-5, with 8 bases matching TRBD1. This CDR3 has 14 residues. Germline CDR1 reads SGHRS; CDR2 reads YFSETQ. J was trimmed by 3 bases and V by 5 bases; bases with no gene match: 6. The CDR3 DNA sequence: TGCGCCAGCAGTCCCGACAGGGGTGAAGAGACCCAGTACTTC. Protein product: CASSPDRGEETQYF.

This clone was found a few times. V usage is TRBV19 and J usage is TRBJ1-5, with 10 nucleotides matching TRBD1. Trimming removed 6 bases from V and 0 bases from J; junction bases left unmatched: 5. This CDR3 contains 16 residues. Per the germline V gene, CDR1 is LNHDA and CDR2 is SQIVND (reference sequence). CDR3 sequence (DNA): TGTGCCAGTAGCCCCCGGGACAGGGGTAGCAATCAGCCCCAGCATTTT. It encodes CASSPRDRGSNQPQHF. Based on the CDR3 plus reference TRBV19 and TRBJ1-5, the full variable domain is DGGITQSPKYLFRKEGQNVTLSCEQNLNHDAMYWYRQDPGQGLRLIYYSQIVNDFQKGDIAEGYSVSREKKESFPLTVTSAQKNPTAFYLCASSPRDRGSNQPQHFGDGTRLSIL.

This clone has only one observation. This chain links TRBV7-2 with TRBJ1-5; D uncertain. Germline CDR1 SGHTA, CDR2 FQGNSA. The V end was cut by 1 base, the J end by 4 bases, with 5 bases between. The CDR3 consists of 13 residues. The CDR3 reads CASSLVKNQPQHF. DNA for the CDR3: TGTGCCAGCAGCTTAGTTAAAAATCAGCCCCAGCATTTT.

This sequence joins TRBV5-4 and TRBJ2-7; 9 bases match TRBD1. The CDR3 loop spans 15 amino acids. Germline CDR1 and CDR2: SGHNT and YYREEE (reference sequence). With V trimmed by 1 base and J by 3 bases, 5 bases remained unmatched. The DNA of the CDR3 is TGTGCCAGCAGCTTGCCGGGGGACAGGGTCTACGAGCAGTACTTC. Its translation is CASSLPGDRVYEQYF.

The V call is TRBV7-2, the J call TRBJ2-7; 8 bases align to TRBD1. The V gene end was trimmed by 4 bases and the J gene end by 3 bases; junction bases not matched to a gene: 8. This CDR3 contains 15 residues. Germline CDR1 and CDR2: SGHTA and FQGNSA. CDR3 nucleotides: TGTGCCAGCAGCTCCCCAAGGACAGGGATCTACGAGCAGTACTTC. Translated: CASSSPRTGIYEQYF.

The chain is built from TRBV13 and TRBJ1-1; 9 nucleotides align to TRBD1. The CDR3 covers 15 residues. V lost 4 bases to trimming and J lost 6 bases; unmatched junction nucleotides: 9. CDR1 is PRHDT, CDR2 FYEKMQ, per germline (reference sequence). CDR3 in amino acids: CASSYPTGGLPEAFF. CDR3 DNA sequence: TGTGCCAGCAGCTACCCCACAGGGGGCTTACCTGAAGCTTTCTTT. Drawing the rest from reference TRBV13 and TRBJ1-1, the complete variable domain is AAGVIQSPRHLIKEKRETATLKCYPIPRHDTVYWYQQGPGQDPQFLISFYEKMQSDKGSIPDRFSAQQFSDYHSELNMSSLELGDSALYFCASSYPTGGLPEAFFGQGTRLTVV.